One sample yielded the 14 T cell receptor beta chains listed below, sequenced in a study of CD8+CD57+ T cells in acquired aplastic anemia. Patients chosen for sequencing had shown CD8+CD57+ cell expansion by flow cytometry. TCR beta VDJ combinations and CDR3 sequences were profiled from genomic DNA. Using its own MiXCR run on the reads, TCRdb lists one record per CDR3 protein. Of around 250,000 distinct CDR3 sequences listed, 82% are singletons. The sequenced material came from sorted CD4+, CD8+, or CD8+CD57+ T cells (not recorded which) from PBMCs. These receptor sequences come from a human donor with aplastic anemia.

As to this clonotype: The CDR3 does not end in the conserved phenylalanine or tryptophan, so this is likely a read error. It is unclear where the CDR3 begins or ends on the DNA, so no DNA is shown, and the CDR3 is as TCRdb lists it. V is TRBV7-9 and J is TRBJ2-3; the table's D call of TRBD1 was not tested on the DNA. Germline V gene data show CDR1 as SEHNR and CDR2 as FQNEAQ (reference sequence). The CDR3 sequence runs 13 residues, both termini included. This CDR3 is CASSDERSGGRDE.

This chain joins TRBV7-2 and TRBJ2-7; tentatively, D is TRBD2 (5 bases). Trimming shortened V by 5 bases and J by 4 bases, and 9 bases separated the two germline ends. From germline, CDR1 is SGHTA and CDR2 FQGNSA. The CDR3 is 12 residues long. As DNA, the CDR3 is TGTGCCAGCAGCCCGGGGATATACGAGCAGTACTTC. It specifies CASSPGIYEQYF.

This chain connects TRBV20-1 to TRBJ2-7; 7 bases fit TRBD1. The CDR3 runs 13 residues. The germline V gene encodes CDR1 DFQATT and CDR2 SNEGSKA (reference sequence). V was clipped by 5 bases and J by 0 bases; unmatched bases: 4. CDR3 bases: TGCAGTGCTGCAGGGGGTCTCTCCTACGAGCAGTACTTC. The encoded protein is CSAAGGLSYEQYF.

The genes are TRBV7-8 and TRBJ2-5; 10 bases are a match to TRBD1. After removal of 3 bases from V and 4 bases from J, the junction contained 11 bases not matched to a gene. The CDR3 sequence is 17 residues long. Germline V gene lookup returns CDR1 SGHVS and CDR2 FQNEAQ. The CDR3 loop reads CASSFHPDGTGVETQYF. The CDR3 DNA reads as TGTGCCAGCAGCTTTCATCCAGACGGGACAGGGGTAGAGACCCAGTACTTC. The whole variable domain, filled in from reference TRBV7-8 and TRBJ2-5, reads GAGVSQSPRYKVAKRGQDVALRCDPISGHVSLFWYQQALGQGPEFLTYFQNEAQLDKSGLPSDRFFAERPEGSVSTLKIQRTQQEDSAVYLCASSFHPDGTGVETQYFGPGTRLLVL.

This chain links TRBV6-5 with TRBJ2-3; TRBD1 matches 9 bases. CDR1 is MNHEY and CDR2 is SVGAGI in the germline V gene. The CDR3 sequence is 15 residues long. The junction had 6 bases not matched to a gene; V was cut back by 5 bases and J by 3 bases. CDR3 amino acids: CASSPGQGITDTQYF. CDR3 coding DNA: TGTGCCAGCAGTCCCGGACAGGGGATAACAGATACGCAGTATTTT.

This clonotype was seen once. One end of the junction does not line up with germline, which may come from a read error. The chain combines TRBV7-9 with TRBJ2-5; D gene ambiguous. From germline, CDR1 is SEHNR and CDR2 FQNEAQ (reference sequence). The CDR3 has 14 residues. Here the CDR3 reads CATSSARKQETEYF. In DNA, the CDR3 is TGTGCCACAAGCAGTGCTAGAAAGCAAGAGACCGAGTACTTC.

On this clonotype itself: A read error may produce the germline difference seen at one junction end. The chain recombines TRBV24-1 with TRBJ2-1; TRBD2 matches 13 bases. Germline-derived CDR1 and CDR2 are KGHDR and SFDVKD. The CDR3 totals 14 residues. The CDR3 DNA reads TGTGCCACCAGTGGTAGGGGACTAGCGGGAAGTCTGTCCTTC. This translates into CATSGRGLAGSLSF.

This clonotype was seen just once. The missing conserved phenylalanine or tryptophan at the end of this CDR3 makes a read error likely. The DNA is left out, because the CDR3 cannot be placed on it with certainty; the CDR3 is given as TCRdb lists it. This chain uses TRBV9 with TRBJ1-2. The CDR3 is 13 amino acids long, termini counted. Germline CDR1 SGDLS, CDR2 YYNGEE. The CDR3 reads CASGGAGNSQYSV.

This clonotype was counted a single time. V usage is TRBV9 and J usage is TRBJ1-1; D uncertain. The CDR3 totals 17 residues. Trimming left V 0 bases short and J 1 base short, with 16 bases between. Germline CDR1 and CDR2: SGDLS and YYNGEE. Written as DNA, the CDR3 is TGTGCCAGCAGCGTAGGTAGGTTACCGACCGCGAACACTGAAGCTTTCTTT. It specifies CASSVGRLPTANTEAFF.

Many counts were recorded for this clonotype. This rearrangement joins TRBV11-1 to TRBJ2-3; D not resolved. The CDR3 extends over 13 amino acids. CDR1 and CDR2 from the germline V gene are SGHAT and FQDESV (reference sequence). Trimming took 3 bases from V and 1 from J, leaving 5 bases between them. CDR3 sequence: CASSFGRTDTQYF. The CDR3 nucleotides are TGTGCCAGCAGCTTCGGGCGCACAGATACGCAGTATTTT.

The CDR3 protein is CASSLAGGQLTQYF. The CDR3 DNA follows: TGTGCCAGCAGCTTAGCGGGAGGTCAACTTACGCAGTATTTT. J is TRBJ2-3 and V is TRBV9; 10 bases are shared with TRBD2. The germline V gene encodes CDR1 SGDLS and CDR2 YYNGEE. The J segment lost 8 bases and the V segment lost 4 bases, leaving 7 bases of the junction unmatched. The CDR3 is made up of 14 amino acids.

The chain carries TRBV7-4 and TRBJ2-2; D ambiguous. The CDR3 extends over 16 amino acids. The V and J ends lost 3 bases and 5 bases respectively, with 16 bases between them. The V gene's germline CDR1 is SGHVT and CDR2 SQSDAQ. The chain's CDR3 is CASSFPSNPDTGELFF. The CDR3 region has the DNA TGTGCCAGCAGCTTCCCGAGCAACCCGGATACCGGGGAGCTGTTTTTT.

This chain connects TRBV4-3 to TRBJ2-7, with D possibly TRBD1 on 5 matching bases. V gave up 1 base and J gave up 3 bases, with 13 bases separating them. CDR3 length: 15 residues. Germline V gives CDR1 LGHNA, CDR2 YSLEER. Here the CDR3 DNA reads TGCGCCAGCAGCCAAGTATCAGGGATCAGCTACGAGCAGTACGTC. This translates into CASSQVSGISYEQYV.

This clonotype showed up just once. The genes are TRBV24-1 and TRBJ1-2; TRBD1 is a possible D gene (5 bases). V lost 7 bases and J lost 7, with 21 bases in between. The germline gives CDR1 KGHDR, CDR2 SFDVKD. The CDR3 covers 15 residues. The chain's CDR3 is CATSARGEGKSGYTF. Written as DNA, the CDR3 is TGTGCCACCAGCGCCCGCGGGGAGGGGAAAAGTGGCTACACCTTC.